This is a list of T cell receptor beta chains from one sample in a study of response to subunit inactivated influenza vaccine. TCRdb processed the RT-PCR reads anew with MiXCR; each CDR3 protein has one entry. The sample includes 500,000 to 600,000 distinct CDR3 sequences, 10% to 15% of them seen just once. The source material was PBMCs from blood, sampled 45 days after vaccination. The receptors were gathered from a man aged 50-60 years who received an inactivated influenza vaccine. CDR3s include the opening cysteine and the closing phenylalanine or tryptophan. The order of the fields is J gene, V gene, clone size, D gene, CDR3 protein, CDR3 DNA. D genes are given only for firm matches. Size tells how often a clone was seen (once, few, many) or the class of an expanded clone, and some rows leave it out.

>TRBJ2-5|TRBV24-1|NA|NA
CATSDLSGSQETQYF
TGTGCCACCAGTGATTTAAGTGGCAGCCAAGAGACCCAGTACTTC
>TRBJ1-1|TRBV6-5|many|TRBD1
CASSYGTGGTEAFF
TGTGCCAGCAGTTACGGGACAGGGGGCACTGAAGCTTTCTTT
>TRBJ2-3|TRBV5-1|many|NA
CASSLSSSSDTQYF
TGCGCCAGCAGCCTGTCTAGTAGTTCAGATACGCAGTATTTT
>TRBJ1-2|TRBV28|few|NA
CASNTYPGYTF
TGTGCCAGCAACACCTACCCGGGCTACACCTTC
>TRBJ2-3|TRBV12-3/TRBV12-4|many|TRBD2
CASSSVAGADTQYF
TGTGCCAGCAGTTCGGTAGCGGGGGCAGATACGCAGTATTTT
>TRBJ2-1|TRBV12-3/TRBV12-4|NA|TRBD1
CASSLRSGQGEFYNEQFF
TGTGCCAGCAGTTTAAGGAGTGGACAGGGGGAATTCTACAATGAGCAGTTCTTC
>TRBJ1-1|TRBV2|few|NA
CASREGPRTEAFF
TGTGCCAGCAGGGAAGGGCCCAGGACTGAAGCTTTCTTT
>TRBJ2-3|TRBV29-1|NA|NA
CSVEVGGSPDTQYF
TGCAGCGTTGAAGTCGGAGGGTCGCCAGATACGCAGTATTTT
>TRBJ1-1|TRBV7-2|few|NA
CASKQTGLATEAFF
TGTGCCAGCAAACAGACAGGTCTCGCCACTGAAGCTTTCTTT
>TRBJ2-1|TRBV9|NA|NA
CASSAVNNEQFF
TGTGCCAGCAGCGCCGTTAATAATGAGCAGTTCTTC
>TRBJ2-2|TRBV20-1|few|TRBD2
CSARLTSGPQTGELFF
TGCAGTGCTAGACTGACTAGCGGTCCTCAGACCGGGGAGCTGTTTTTT
>TRBJ2-7|TRBV20-1|NA|NA
CSARGWENEQYF
TGCAGTGCTAGAGGTTGGGAAAACGAGCAGTACTTC
>TRBJ1-1|TRBV20-1|NA|NA
CSAILQLQGSEAFF
TGCAGTGCTATTTTACAATTACAGGGCTCTGAAGCTTTCTTT
>TRBJ1-1|TRBV6-5|few|NA
CASSYSAAGSRGNTEAFF
TGTGCCAGCAGTTACTCTGCCGCCGGAAGCAGGGGGAACACTGAAGCTTTCTTT
>TRBJ2-1|TRBV15|few|NA
CATSRAYNEQFF
TGTGCCACCAGCAGAGCCTACAATGAGCAGTTCTTC
>TRBJ2-7|TRBV4-3|few|NA
CASSHDFSADEQYF
TGCGCCAGCAGCCATGACTTCTCGGCGGACGAGCAGTACTTC
>TRBJ2-1|TRBV11-2|few|TRBD2
CASSTPLAGGSYNEQFF
TGTGCCAGCAGCACCCCTCTCGCGGGGGGCTCCTACAATGAGCAGTTCTTC
>TRBJ2-3|TRBV11-1|NA|NA
CASSPDSDRTDTQYF
TGTGCCAGCAGCCCCGACTCGGACCGCACAGATACGCAGTATTTT
>TRBJ2-1|TRBV7-2|NA|TRBD2
CASSLGGLAGEEQFF
TGTGCCAGCAGCTTAGGGGGACTAGCGGGGGAGGAGCAGTTCTTC
>TRBJ2-7|TRBV5-6|NA|NA
CASSLIFPGLTSYEQYF
TGTGCCAGCAGCTTGATTTTCCCGGGACTCACTTCCTACGAGCAGTACTTC
>TRBJ2-1|TRBV20-1|NA|TRBD1
CSARDPGTGGYNEQFF
TGCAGTGCTAGAGATCCAGGGACAGGGGGGTACAATGAGCAGTTCTTC
>TRBJ1-1|TRBV15|NA|NA
CATSAYWGDTEAFF
TGTGCCACCAGTGCCTATTGGGGGGACACTGAAGCTTTCTTT
>TRBJ2-1|TRBV11-1|NA|NA
CASSHSSLQQFF
TGTGCCAGCAGCCACTCTAGCCTCCAGCAGTTCTTC
>TRBJ2-7|TRBV6-5|few|NA
CASSSRAGLYEQYF
TGTGCCAGCAGTTCGAGAGCGGGCCTCTACGAGCAGTACTTC
>TRBJ1-5|TRBV20-1|many|TRBD1
CSATRQGGSNQPQHF
TGCAGTGCTACCAGACAGGGAGGGAGCAATCAGCCCCAGCATTTT
>TRBJ2-7|TRBV28|few|NA
CASSLKGLSTYEQYF
TGTGCCAGCAGTTTAAAAGGCCTTTCCACCTACGAGCAGTACTTC
>TRBJ2-7|TRBV20-1|many|NA
CSAHEGSYEQYF
TGCAGTGCCCATGAGGGTTCCTACGAGCAGTACTTC
>TRBJ2-5|TRBV10-3|many|TRBD2
CAITKASGPQETQYF
TGTGCCATCACCAAGGCTAGCGGGCCACAAGAGACCCAGTACTTC